The 20 T cell receptor beta chains listed next were all sequenced from one sample in a study of beta chain features in type 1 diabetes listed by TCRdb under 2018. Library generation was performed with the immunoSEQ multiplex PCR assay. The entire isolated RNA was reverse transcribed using the High Capacity cDNA Reverse Transcription Kit, and thus expressed TCRB transcripts were sequenced. Entries here come from immuneACCESS through TCRdb and include only in-frame sequences with V and J called. Some clones fail to appear in such tables; in the studies checked, an unresolved V gene covers under half of the shortfall, and the cause of the remainder is unknown. The sample profile shows hundreds of thousands of clones; 30% of them were found once. About 0.06% of the sample belongs to the ten largest clones. Sequenced sample: naive CD4+ T cells from blood. This specimen's cell subset or site label, interpreted: true naive CD4+ T cells. Receptors originate from a man aged 18 to 29 in good health.

A single count supports this clone. The V call is TRBV6-1, the J call TRBJ2-7, with 9 bases lining up with TRBD1. V lost 3 bases to trimming and J lost 2 bases; unmatched junction nucleotides: 8. Germline assignment: CDR1 MNHNS and CDR2 SASEGT. The CDR3 totals 16 residues. This CDR3 is CASSDSYGTGTYEQYF. The CDR3 DNA sequence: TGTGCCAGCAGTGACAGCTACGGGACAGGGACCTACGAGCAGTACTTC.

The chain is built from TRBV7-8 and TRBJ1-3; no firm D call. Between the trimmed V and J ends, which lost 5 bases and 7 bases, there was a span of 6 bases. Germline loops: CDR1 SGHVS, CDR2 FQNEAQ. The CDR3 consists of 11 residues. The CDR3 reads CASSKGNTIYF. CDR3 nucleotide sequence: TGTGCCAGCAGCAAGGGCAACACCATATATTTT.

V and J are TRBV7-8 and TRBJ2-2, with unresolved D. The V end lost 2 bases, the J end lost 4 bases, and 8 bases lay between the germline ends. The CDR3 is made up of 14 amino acids. CDR1 is SGHVS and CDR2 is FQNEAQ in the germline V gene. The CDR3 reads CASSLFGATGELFF. The CDR3 DNA follows: TGTGCCAGCAGCTTATTTGGTGCCACCGGGGAGCTGTTTTTT. Full variable domain (remainder filled in from reference TRBV7-8 and TRBJ2-2): GAGVSQSPRYKVAKRGQDVALRCDPISGHVSLFWYQQALGQGPEFLTYFQNEAQLDKSGLPSDRFFAERPEGSVSTLKIQRTQQEDSAVYLCASSLFGATGELFFGEGSRLTVL.

The genes are TRBV15 and TRBJ2-1, with D tentatively TRBD1 or TRBD2 (6 bases each). Germline CDR1 is LNHNV and CDR2 is YYDKDF (reference sequence). The V gene lost 3 bases and the J gene lost 4 bases, with 16 bases spanning the gap. The CDR3 has 16 amino acids. As DNA, the CDR3 is TGTGCCACCAGCAGTTTCCGGGGGCCTCGGTACAATGAGCAGTTCTTC. Protein: CATSSFRGPRYNEQFF.

In this sample, this clone turned up once. The J gene is TRBJ2-5, the V gene TRBV4-1, with a tentative D call TRBD2 (5 bases). The V end was cut by 5 bases, the J end by 0 bases, with 16 bases between. Germline lookup yields CDR1 MGHRA and CDR2 YSYEKL. This CDR3 contains 16 residues. The CDR3 DNA is TGCGCCAGCAGCTACCCGGGTGGGAGCTACCAAGAGACCCAGTACTTC. Translating gives CASSYPGGSYQETQYF.

A remark on this clone: The same CDR3 can be traced to other DNA sequences in this sample. The chain couples TRBV9 to TRBJ1-2; no firm D call. The ends were cut back, 3 bases at V and 4 bases at J, with 7 bases in the middle. Germline V CDR1 and CDR2: SGDLS, YYNGEE. The CDR3 totals 12 residues. This chain's CDR3 is CASSADGYGYTF. In nucleotides, the CDR3 is TGTGCCAGCAGCGCGGACGGCTATGGCTACACCTTC.

This chain joins TRBV25-1 and TRBJ1-1, with D perhaps TRBD1 (5 bases). CDR1 is MGHDK, CDR2 SYGVNS, per germline. Trimming stripped 4 bases from V and 1 base from J, with 13 bases between. CDR3 length equals 15 residues. CDR3 in DNA: TGTGCCAGCAGTGTACAAGCTACAGGGAACACTGAAGCTTTCTTT. Protein: CASSVQATGNTEAFF.

This sequence joins TRBV7-9 and TRBJ2-3; tentatively, D is TRBD1 (5 bases). Germline CDR1 reads SEHNR; CDR2 reads FQNEAQ (reference sequence). CDR3 size: 14 residues. With 1 base removed from V and 4 bases from J, the gap between germline ends came to 9 bases. CDR3 nucleotide sequence: TGTGCCAGCAGCTTAGGGGCAGGGCCAGATACGCAGTATTTT. Translation: CASSLGAGPDTQYF.

This chain joins TRBV29-1 and TRBJ2-1; no definite D call. CDR1 SQVTM and CDR2 ANQGSEA come from the germline V gene. This CDR3 is built from 13 residues. V shed 7 bases and J shed 7 bases, with 17 bases lying between them. CDR3 nucleotides: TGCAGCGCACCGCCCCAGGTTGGTAATGAGCAGTTCTTC. Translation gives CSAPPQVGNEQFF.

The V call is TRBV7-3, the J call TRBJ2-3; 7 bases fit TRBD2. This CDR3 comprises 15 residues. From germline, CDR1 is SGHTA and CDR2 FQGTGA. The junction had 9 bases not matched to a gene; V was cut back by 5 bases and J by 4 bases. The CDR3 loop reads CASSLMTSPADTQYF. The CDR3 DNA sequence: TGTGCCAGCAGCCTAATGACTAGCCCTGCAGATACGCAGTATTTT.

This clone has more than one count but fewer than ten. The chain combines TRBV11-2 with TRBJ2-5, with D possibly being TRBD2 (5 bases). The CDR3 extends over 15 amino acids. Germline CDR1 reads SGHAT; CDR2 reads FQNNGV. V gave up 1 base and J gave up 2 bases, with 11 bases separating them. Here the CDR3 DNA reads TGTGCCAGCAGCTTAGCGCGGGCTAGACAAGAGACCCAGTACTTC. Amino acids: CASSLARARQETQYF.

The chain recombines TRBV19 with TRBJ2-3; a weak D match, TRBD2 (6 bases). The CDR3 runs to 13 residues. Trimming left V 8 bases short and J 2 bases short, with 11 bases between. The V gene's germline CDR1 is LNHDA and CDR2 SQIVND (reference sequence). CDR3 region: CASSGRDTDTQYF. The CDR3, as DNA: TGTGCCAGTTCTGGGCGGGACACAGATACGCAGTATTTT.

The CDR3 loop is CASSDRGESAEAFF. Here the CDR3 DNA reads TGTGCCAGCAGCGACAGAGGGGAATCGGCTGAAGCTTTCTTT. The gene calls are TRBV6-5 and TRBJ1-1, with D possibly TRBD1 on 5 matching bases. There are 14 residues in the CDR3. V was trimmed by 6 bases and J by 6 bases, leaving 17 bases between them. CDR1 is MNHEY, CDR2 SVGAGI, per germline.

The chain uses TRBV30 and TRBJ2-2; maybe TRBD2 (5 bases). Per germline, CDR1 GTSNPN and CDR2 SVGIG (reference sequence). The V gene lost 1 base and the J gene lost 1 base, with 16 bases spanning the gap. CDR3 size: 17 residues. Written as DNA, the CDR3 is TGTGCCTGGAGTGAACGTGGCAGCGGAGTGAACACCGGGGAGCTGTTTTTT. Residues: CAWSERGSGVNTGELFF.

This clone was recorded a few times. CDR3 nucleotides: TGCGCCAGCAGCCAAGGGGGGATAGGTGGCGAGCAGTACTTC. Its protein product is CASSQGGIGGEQYF. The rearrangement links TRBV4-3 to TRBJ2-7, with D perhaps TRBD1 or TRBD2 (5 bases each). The length of the CDR3 is 14 residues. The V gene's germline CDR1 is LGHNA and CDR2 YSLEER. V was clipped by 1 base and J by 6 bases, with 13 bases between them.

The chain has TRBV5-1 and TRBJ2-3; the match to TRBD2 covers 7 bases. V trimming: 4 bases; J trimming: 2 bases; junction bases outside the gene matches: 7. This CDR3 has 15 amino acids. Germline CDR1 SGHRS, CDR2 YFSETQ. The CDR3 spells CASSRGDLLTDTQYF. CDR3 in DNA: TGCGCCAGCAGCCGGGGGGACCTACTCACAGATACGCAGTATTTT.

This clone turned up a few times. The V and J genes are TRBV30 and TRBJ2-1, with D perhaps matching TRBD2 (5 bases). Germline-derived CDR1 and CDR2 are GTSNPN and SVGIG (reference sequence). The CDR3 extends over 15 amino acids. The germline V and J ends were trimmed by 0 bases and 5 bases, with 14 bases remaining between them. CDR3 loop: CAWSVRVSGDNEQFF. The CDR3 DNA reads TGTGCCTGGAGTGTACGAGTAAGCGGAGACAATGAGCAGTTCTTC.

DNA of the CDR3: TGCAGCGTACAGCGGGAGGGCTACAATGAGCAGTTCTTC. It yields the protein CSVQREGYNEQFF. The chain is built from TRBV29-1 and TRBJ2-1; the match to TRBD2 covers 10 bases. This CDR3 is 13 amino acids long. Germline CDR1 is SQVTM and CDR2 is ANQGSEA. V lost 6 bases and J lost 3; bases outside the gene matches: 2.

This clone was observed a handful of times. This CDR3 is also generated by other DNA sequences in the sample. The chain employs TRBV20-1 and TRBJ2-7; D uncertain. V was pared by 3 bases and J by 4 bases, with 7 bases between. Germline CDR1 reads DFQATT; CDR2 reads SNEGSKA (reference sequence). This CDR3 region has 11 residues. The CDR3 sequence: CSASYGYEQYF. CDR3 coding DNA: TGCAGTGCTAGTTATGGGTACGAGCAGTACTTC.

The table lists this clone with a few counts. This chain connects TRBV30 to TRBJ2-2; D is unclear. Germline lookup yields CDR1 GTSNPN and CDR2 SVGIG (reference sequence). V was trimmed by 1 base and J by 4 bases, leaving 10 bases between them. The CDR3 runs to 14 residues. CDR3 in amino acids: CAWSGMVGTGELFF. As DNA, the CDR3 is TGTGCCTGGAGTGGGATGGTTGGCACCGGGGAGCTGTTTTTT.